Below, 5 T cell receptor beta chains from the same sample are listed, as sequenced in a study of T-cell reconstitution after alpha-beta-depleted transplantation in children. Using unique molecular identifiers, the investigators prepared the TCRbeta library. In TCRdb, the PCR reads were re-called with MiXCR into one record per CDR3 protein. The repertoire holds 450,000 to 600,000 distinct CDR3 sequences, 10% to 15% seen once, with 2% to 2.5% in the top ten. Sequencing used PBMCs, mostly from graft donor cells, obtained 360 days after TCRalphabeta/CD19-depleted stem cell transplant. These receptors originate from a male patient younger than 18 who had a stem cell transplant for acute myeloid leukemia, so the T cells may come from the graft donor.

The V call is TRBV28, the J call TRBJ1-4; D possibly corresponds to TRBD1 (5 bases). In germline, CDR1 is MDHEN, CDR2 SYDVKM. The CDR3 has 11 residues. Between the trimmed V and J ends, which lost 11 bases and 6 bases, there was a span of 10 bases. The CDR3 is CAGGGYEKLFF. The CDR3 nucleotides read TGTGCCGGGGGGGGATATGAAAAACTGTTTTTT. Full variable domain (rest looked up from reference TRBV28 and TRBJ1-4): DVKVTQSSRYLVKRTGEKVFLECVQDMDHENMFWYRQDPGLGLRLIYFSYDVKMKEKGDIPEGYSVSREKKERFSLILESASTNQTSMYLCAGGGYEKLFFGSGTQLSVL.

The rearrangement links TRBV24-1 to TRBJ2-7; 8 bases fit TRBD1. The germline V gene has CDR1 KGHDR and CDR2 SFDVKD. V gave up 1 base and J gave up 0 bases; unmatched junction bases: 4. CDR3 length equals 16 residues. The CDR3 loop reads CATSDFKGQVSYEQYF. The CDR3 DNA sequence: TGTGCCACCAGTGATTTCAAGGGACAGGTCTCCTACGAGCAGTACTTC.

Ten or more counts support this clonotype. The J gene is TRBJ2-1, the V gene TRBV24-1, with TRBD2 matching 10 bases. This CDR3 has 16 amino acids. CDR1 KGHDR and CDR2 SFDVKD come from the germline V gene. V shed 0 bases and J 6 bases; nucleotides not matched to a gene: 4. CDR3 coding DNA: TGTGCCACCAGTGATTTGGCTAGCGGGAGCGGCAATGAGCAGTTCTTC. It encodes CATSDLASGSGNEQFF.

The table lists this clonotype with many counts. The rearrangement uses TRBV20-1 and TRBJ2-5; 9 bases align to TRBD1. Trimming cost V 0 bases and J 2 bases; bases outside gene matches: 4. In germline, CDR1 is DFQATT, CDR2 SNEGSKA (reference sequence). The CDR3 length is 15 residues. CDR3 amino acids: CSARDGTGLQETQYF. The CDR3 DNA reads TGCAGTGCTAGAGACGGGACAGGGTTACAAGAGACCCAGTACTTC.

This chain joins TRBV30 and TRBJ1-6, with D unclear. V shed 0 bases and J shed 7 bases, with 1 base lying between them. From germline, CDR1 is GTSNPN and CDR2 SVGIG (reference sequence). This CDR3 is 11 amino acids long. CDR3 amino acids: CAWSVNSPLHF. The DNA of the CDR3 is TGTGCCTGGAGTGTAAATTCACCCCTCCACTTT.